The rows below give T cell receptor beta chains drawn from one sample of a study of technical replicates of blood from several donors. Generated by immunoSEQ multiplex PCR, the TCRdb table keeps only in-frame clones and is missing some. The repertoire has roughly 90,000 clones, about nine tenths of them found once; the top ten carry roughly 0.25%. Sequenced: T cells isolated from PBMCs. The source is a human donor in good health. Both conserved end residues are trimmed from each CDR3. The order of the fields is V gene, D gene, CDR3 protein. D genes are given only for firm matches.

TRBV28,NA,ASSPIYRTVYGYT
TRBV7-6,TRBD1,ASSPGQGTYNEQF
TRBV19,TRBD2,ASSILSGSSYNEQF
TRBV27,TRBD1,ASSFQQGAAETQY
TRBV6-1,TRBD2,ASSPPGLSSYEQY
TRBV2,NA,ASSERQGQF
TRBV5-1,NA,ASSLGWERDGYT
TRBV7-9,NA,ASSFLGDGYT
TRBV28,NA,VTGGSNQPQH
TRBV27,NA,ASTRWTAGMNTEAF
TRBV6-5,NA,ASSYSRHGVEQY
TRBV15,NA,ATTTGLGSPLH
TRBV5-1,TRBD2,ASSSNILASGGTQY
TRBV27,TRBD1,ASSMSGTVYEQY
TRBV4-1,NA,ASSQGRAGLAYNEQF
TRBV6-1,TRBD1,ASSEGQGAQPQH
TRBV4-1,NA,ASSPPRKPANYGYT
TRBV10-2,NA,ASARGSGTEAF
TRBV4-1,NA,ASSQERANTEAF
TRBV27,NA,ASSLSQATSYNEQF
TRBV19,NA,ASSRGRLTNYEQY
TRBV2,TRBD1,ASRETGGLHGYT
TRBV7-6,TRBD1,ASGGTLTGEDGYT
TRBV5-1,TRBD1,ASSTGTGDTGELF
TRBV6-1,NA,ASSEGQAVANYGYT
TRBV7-9,NA,ASSFGGAGANVLT
TRBV19,TRBD1,ASSYRGFNEQF
TRBV13,NA,ASSSLRSSYEQY
TRBV10-2,NA,ASSEGSVTNVLT
TRBV10-1,NA,ASSATGELF
TRBV6-1,TRBD1,ASGQGANIQY